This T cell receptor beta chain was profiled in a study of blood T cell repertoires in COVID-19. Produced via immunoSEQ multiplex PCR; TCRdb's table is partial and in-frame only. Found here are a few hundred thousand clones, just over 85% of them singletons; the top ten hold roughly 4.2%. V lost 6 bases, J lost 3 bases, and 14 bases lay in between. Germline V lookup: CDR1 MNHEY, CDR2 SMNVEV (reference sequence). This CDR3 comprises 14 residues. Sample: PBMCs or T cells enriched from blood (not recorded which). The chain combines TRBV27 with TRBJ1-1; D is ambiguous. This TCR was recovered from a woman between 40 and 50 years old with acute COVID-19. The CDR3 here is CASSPTTGYTEAFF. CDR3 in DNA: TGTGCCAGCAGCCCTACTACGGGTTACACTGAAGCTTTCTTT.